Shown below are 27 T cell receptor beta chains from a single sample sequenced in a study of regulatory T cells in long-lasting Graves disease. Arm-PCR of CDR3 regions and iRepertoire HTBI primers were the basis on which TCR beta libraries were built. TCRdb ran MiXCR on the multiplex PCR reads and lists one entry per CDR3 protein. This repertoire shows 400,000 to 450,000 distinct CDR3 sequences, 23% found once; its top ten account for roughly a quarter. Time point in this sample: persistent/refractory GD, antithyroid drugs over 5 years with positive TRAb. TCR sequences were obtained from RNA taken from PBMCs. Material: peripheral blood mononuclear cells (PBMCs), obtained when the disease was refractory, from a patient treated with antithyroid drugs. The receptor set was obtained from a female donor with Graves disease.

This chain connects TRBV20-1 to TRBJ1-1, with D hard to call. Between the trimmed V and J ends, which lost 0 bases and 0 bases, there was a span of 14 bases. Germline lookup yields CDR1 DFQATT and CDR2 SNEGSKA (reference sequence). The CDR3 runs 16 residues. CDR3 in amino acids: CSARDIQAGMNTEAFF. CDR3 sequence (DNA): TGCAGTGCTAGAGATATCCAGGCGGGGATGAACACTGAAGCTTTCTTT.

The CDR3 coding sequence is TGTGCCAGTAGTAATTCACTAGCGGGAGGAAGCTACGAGCAGTACTTC. Amino acids: CASSNSLAGGSYEQYF. The rearrangement joins TRBV19 to TRBJ2-7; 12 bases are a match to TRBD2. The CDR3 is 16 amino acids. Germline trimming cut 4 bases from V and 3 bases from J; bases unmatched to any gene: 7. Per the germline V gene, CDR1 is LNHDA and CDR2 is SQIVND (reference sequence). Looking up the rest from reference TRBV19 and TRBJ2-7 gives the full variable domain: DGGITQSPKYLFRKEGQNVTLSCEQNLNHDAMYWYRQDPGQGLRLIYYSQIVNDFQKGDIAEGYSVSREKKESFPLTVTSAQKNPTAFYLCASSNSLAGGSYEQYFGPGTRLTVT.

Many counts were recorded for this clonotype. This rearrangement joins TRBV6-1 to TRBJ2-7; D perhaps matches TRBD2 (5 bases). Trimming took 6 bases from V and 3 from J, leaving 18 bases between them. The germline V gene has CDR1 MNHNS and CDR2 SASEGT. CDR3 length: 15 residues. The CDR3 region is CASRTRSGEVYEQYF. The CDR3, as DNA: TGTGCCAGCAGGACCAGAAGCGGAGAAGTCTACGAGCAGTACTTC.

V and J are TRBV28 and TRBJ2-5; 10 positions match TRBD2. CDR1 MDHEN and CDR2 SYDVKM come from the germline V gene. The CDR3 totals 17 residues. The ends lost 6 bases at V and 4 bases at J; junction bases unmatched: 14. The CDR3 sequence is CASSLVGLAVYGETQYF. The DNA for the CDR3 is TGTGCCAGCAGCTTAGTAGGACTAGCGGTATATGGAGAGACCCAGTACTTC.

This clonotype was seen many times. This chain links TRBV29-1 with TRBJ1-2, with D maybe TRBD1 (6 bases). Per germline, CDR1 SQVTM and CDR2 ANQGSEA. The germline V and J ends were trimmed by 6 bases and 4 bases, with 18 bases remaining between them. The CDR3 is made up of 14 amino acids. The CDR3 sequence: CSVDQQGGGYGYTF. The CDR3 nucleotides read TGCAGCGTAGATCAACAGGGAGGTGGCTATGGCTACACCTTC.

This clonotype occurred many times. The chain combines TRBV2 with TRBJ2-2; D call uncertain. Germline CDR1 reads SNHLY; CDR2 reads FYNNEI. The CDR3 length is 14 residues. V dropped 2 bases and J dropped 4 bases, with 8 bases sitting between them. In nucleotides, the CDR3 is TGTGCCAGCAGTGAATCTGCAGGCACCGGGGAGCTGTTTTTT. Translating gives CASSESAGTGELFF.

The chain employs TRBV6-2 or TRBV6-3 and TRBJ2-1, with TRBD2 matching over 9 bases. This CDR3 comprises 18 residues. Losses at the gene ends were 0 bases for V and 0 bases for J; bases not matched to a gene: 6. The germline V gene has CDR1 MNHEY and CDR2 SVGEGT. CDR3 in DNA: TGTGCCAGCAGTTACTCTCCGACTAGCGGATACTCCTACAATGAGCAGTTCTTC. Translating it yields CASSYSPTSGYSYNEQFF.

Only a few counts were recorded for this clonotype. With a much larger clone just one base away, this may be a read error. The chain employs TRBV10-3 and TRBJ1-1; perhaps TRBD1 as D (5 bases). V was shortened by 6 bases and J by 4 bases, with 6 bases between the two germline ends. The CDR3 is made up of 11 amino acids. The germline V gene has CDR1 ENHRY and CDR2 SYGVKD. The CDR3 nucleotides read TGTGCCATCAGGGGGGGCACTGAAGCTTTCTTT. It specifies CAIRGGTEAFF.

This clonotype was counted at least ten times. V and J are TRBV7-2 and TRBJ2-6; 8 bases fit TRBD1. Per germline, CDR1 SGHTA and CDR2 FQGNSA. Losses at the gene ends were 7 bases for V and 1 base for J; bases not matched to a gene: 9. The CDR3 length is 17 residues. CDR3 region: CASTSGRGLSGANVLTF. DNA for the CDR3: TGTGCCAGCACCTCGGGCAGGGGGCTGTCTGGGGCCAACGTCCTGACTTTC.

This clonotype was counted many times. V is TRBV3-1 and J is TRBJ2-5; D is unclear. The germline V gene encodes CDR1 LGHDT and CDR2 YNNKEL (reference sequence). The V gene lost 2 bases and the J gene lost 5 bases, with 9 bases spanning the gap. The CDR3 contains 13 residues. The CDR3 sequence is CASSQTPSETQYF. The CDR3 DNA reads TGTGCCAGCAGCCAAACCCCGTCGGAGACCCAGTACTTC.

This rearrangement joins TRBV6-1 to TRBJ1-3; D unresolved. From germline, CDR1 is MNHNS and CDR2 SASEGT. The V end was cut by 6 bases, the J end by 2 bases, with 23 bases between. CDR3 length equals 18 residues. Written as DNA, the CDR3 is TGTGCCAGCAGAATCAAGAAAGGACCTTTCGACCCTGGAAACACCATATATTTT. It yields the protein CASRIKKGPFDPGNTIYF.

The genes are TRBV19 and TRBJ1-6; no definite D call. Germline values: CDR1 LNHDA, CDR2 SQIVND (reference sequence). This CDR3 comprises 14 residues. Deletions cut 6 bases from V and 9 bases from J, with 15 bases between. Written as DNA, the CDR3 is TGTGCCAGTAGGCCAGGCGGGGTGGCTTCACCCCTCCACTTT. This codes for CASRPGGVASPLHF.

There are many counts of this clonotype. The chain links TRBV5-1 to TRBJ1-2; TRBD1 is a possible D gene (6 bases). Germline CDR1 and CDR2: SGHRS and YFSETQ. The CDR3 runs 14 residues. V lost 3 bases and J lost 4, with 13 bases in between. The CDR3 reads CASSSRNRVYGYTF. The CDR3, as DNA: TGCGCCAGCAGCTCCAGGAACAGGGTCTATGGCTACACCTTC.

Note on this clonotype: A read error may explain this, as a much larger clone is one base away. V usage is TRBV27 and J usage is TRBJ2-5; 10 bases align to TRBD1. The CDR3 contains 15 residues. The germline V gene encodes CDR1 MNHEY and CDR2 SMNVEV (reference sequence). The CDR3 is CASSFHSDRGETRYF. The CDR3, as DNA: TGTGCCAGCAGTTTCCATTCGGACAGGGGGGAGACCCGGTACTTC.

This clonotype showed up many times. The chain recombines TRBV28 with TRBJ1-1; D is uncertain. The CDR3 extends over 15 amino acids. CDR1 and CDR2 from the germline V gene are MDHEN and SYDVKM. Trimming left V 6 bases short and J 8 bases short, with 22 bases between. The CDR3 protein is CASRPLPLDSPEAFF. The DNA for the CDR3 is TGTGCCAGCAGGCCCCTGCCGCTGGATTCTCCGGAAGCTTTCTTT. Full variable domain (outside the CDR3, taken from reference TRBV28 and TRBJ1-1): DVKVTQSSRYLVKRTGEKVFLECVQDMDHENMFWYRQDPGLGLRLIYFSYDVKMKEKGDIPEGYSVSREKKERFSLILESASTNQTSMYLCASRPLPLDSPEAFFGQGTRLTVV.

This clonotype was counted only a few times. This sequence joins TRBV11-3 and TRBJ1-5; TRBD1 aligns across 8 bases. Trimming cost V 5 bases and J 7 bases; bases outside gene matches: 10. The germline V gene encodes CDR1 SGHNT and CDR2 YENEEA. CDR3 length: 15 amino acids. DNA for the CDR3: TGTGCCAGCAGCCCAAGGACAGGGAGCCGGCAGCCCCAGCATTTT. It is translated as CASSPRTGSRQPQHF. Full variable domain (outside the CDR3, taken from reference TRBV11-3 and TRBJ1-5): EAGVVQSPRYKIIEKKQPVAFWCNPISGHNTLYWYLQNLGQGPELLIRYENEEAVDDSQLPKDRFSAERLKGVDSTLKIQPAELGDSAVYLCASSPRTGSRQPQHFGDGTRLSIL.

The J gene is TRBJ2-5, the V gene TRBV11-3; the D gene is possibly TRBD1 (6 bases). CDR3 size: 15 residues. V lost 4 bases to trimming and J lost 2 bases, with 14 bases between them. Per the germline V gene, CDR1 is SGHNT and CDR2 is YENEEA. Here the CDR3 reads CASSSLPGEQETQYF. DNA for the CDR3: TGTGCCAGCAGCTCCCTCCCAGGGGAACAAGAGACCCAGTACTTC.

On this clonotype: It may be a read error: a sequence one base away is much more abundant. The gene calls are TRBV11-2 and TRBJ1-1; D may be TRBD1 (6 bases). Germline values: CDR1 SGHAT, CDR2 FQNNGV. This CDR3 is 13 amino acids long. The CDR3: CASSWGPGTGAFF. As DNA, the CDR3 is TGTGCCAGCAGCTGGGGGCCGGGGACTGGAGCTTTCTTT.

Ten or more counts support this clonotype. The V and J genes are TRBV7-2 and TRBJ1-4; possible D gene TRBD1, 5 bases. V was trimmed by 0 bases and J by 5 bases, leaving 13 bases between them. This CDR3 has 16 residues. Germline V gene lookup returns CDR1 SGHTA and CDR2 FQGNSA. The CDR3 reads CASSLAPVGGNEKLFF. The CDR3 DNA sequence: TGTGCCAGCAGCTTAGCGCCCGTCGGGGGAAATGAAAAACTGTTTTTT. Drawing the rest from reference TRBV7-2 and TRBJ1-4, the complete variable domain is GAGVSQSPSNKVTEKGKDVELRCDPISGHTALYWYRQSLGQGLEFLIYFQGNSAPDKSGLPSDRFSAERTGGSVSTLTIQRTQQEDSAVYLCASSLAPVGGNEKLFFGSGTQLSVL.

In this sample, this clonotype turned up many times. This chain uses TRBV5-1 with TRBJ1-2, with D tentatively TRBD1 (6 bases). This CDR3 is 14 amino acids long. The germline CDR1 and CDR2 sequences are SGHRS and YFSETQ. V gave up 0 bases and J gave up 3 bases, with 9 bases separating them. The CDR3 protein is CASSLEGGDYGYTF. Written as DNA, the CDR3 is TGCGCCAGCAGCTTGGAAGGGGGAGACTATGGCTACACCTTC.

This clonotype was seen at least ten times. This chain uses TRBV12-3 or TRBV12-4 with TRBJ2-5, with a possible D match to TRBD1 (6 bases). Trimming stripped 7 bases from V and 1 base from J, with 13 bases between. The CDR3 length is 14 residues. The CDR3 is CASTTGTPQETQYF. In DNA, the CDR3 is TGTGCCAGCACTACCGGGACACCCCAAGAGACCCAGTACTTC.

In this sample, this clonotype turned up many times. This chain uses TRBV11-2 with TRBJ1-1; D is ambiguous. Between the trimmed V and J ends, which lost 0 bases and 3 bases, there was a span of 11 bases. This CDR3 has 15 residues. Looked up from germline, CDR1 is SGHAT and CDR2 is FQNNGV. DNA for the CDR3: TGTGCCAGCAGCTTAGATCGGGCTTTTTACACTGAAGCTTTCTTT. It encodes CASSLDRAFYTEAFF.

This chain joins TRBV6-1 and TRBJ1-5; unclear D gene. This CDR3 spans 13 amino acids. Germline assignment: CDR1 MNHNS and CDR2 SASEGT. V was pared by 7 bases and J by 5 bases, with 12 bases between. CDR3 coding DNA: TGTGCCAGCAACCAGGACCCTTATCAGCCCCAGCATTTT. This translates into CASNQDPYQPQHF.

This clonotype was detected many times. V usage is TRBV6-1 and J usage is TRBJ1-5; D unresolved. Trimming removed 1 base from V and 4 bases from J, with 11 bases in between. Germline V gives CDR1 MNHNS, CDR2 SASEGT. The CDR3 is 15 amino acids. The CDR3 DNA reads TGTGCCAGCAGTGAAGTCGGACTGAGTAATCAGCCCCAGCATTTT. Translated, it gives CASSEVGLSNQPQHF.

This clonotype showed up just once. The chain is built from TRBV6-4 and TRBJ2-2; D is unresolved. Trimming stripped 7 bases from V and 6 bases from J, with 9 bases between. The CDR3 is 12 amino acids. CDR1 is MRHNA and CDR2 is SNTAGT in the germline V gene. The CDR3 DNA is TGTGCCAGCACCCCTCTAGCCGGGGAGCTGTTTTTT. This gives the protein CASTPLAGELFF.

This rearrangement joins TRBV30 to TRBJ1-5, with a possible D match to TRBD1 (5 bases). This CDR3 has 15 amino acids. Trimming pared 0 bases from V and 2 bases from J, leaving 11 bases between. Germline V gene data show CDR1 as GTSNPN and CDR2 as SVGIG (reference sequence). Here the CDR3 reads CAWSVGGIRNQPQHF. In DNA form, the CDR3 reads TGTGCCTGGAGTGTGGGGGGGATCCGCAATCAGCCCCAGCATTTT.

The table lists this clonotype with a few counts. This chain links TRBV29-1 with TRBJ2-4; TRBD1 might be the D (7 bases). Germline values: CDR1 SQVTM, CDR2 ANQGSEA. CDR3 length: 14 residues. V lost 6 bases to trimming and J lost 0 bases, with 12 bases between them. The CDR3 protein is CSVRGTAAKNIQYF. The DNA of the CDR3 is TGCAGCGTACGCGGGACAGCAGCCAAAAACATTCAGTACTTC.